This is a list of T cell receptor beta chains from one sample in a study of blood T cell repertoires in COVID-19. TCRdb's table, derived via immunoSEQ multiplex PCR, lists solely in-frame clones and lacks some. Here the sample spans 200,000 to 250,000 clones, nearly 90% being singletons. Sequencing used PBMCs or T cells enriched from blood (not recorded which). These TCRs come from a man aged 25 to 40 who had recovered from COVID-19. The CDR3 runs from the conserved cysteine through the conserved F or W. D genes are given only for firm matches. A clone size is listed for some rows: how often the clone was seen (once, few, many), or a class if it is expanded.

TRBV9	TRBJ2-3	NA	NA	TGTGCCAGCAGTAAAGGGAGGGGGGTCACAGATACGCAGTATTTT	CASSKGRGVTDTQYF
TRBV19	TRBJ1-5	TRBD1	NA	TGTGCCAGTAGTATTACCGGGACAGGGGGCAGTCAGCCCCAGCATTTT	CASSITGTGGSQPQHF
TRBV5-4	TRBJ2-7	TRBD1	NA	TGTGCCAGCAGCTTAGACAGGGGACAGGAGCGGGTCCACCACGAGCAGTACTTC	CASSLDRGQERVHHEQYF
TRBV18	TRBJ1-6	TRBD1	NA	TGTGCCAGCTCACCAGTCGCCCCGGGGACAGGGGGTAATTCACCCCTCCACTTT	CASSPVAPGTGGNSPLHF
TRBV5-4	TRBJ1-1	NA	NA	TGTGGGACCGGGGGGGTAAACACTGAAGCTTTCTTT	CGTGGVNTEAFF
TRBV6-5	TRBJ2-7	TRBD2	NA	TGTGCCAGCCGGTGGGCTAGCGGGTCCTACGAGCAGTACTTC	CASRWASGSYEQYF
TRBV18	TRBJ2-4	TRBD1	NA	TGTGCCAGCTCACCGGGGACAGGGGGGGACATTCAGTACTTC	CASSPGTGGDIQYF
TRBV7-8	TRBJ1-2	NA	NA	TGTGCCAGCAGCTTAGACGACCAGCCTTGGGCCTATGGCTACACCTTC	CASSLDDQPWAYGYTF
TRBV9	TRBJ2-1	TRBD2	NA	TGTGCCAGCAGCGTCAGTCCCGGGACTAGCACTGAGCAGTTCTTC	CASSVSPGTSTEQFF
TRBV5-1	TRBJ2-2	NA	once	TGCGCCAGCAGCTTGGTATGGGGACTTAGAAACACCGGGGAGCTGTTTTTT	CASSLVWGLRNTGELFF
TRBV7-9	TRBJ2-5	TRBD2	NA	TGTGCCAGCACCGGGACTAGCGGCGTCACCAGAGAGACCCAGTACTTC	CASTGTSGVTRETQYF
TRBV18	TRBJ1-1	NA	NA	TGTGCCAGCTCACCACCTAACAGACAGGTGGAGGTAGCTTTCTTT	CASSPPNRQVEVAFF
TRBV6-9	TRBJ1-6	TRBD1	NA	TGTGCCAGCAGTTTTATGACAGGGGATTCACCCCTCCACTTT	CASSFMTGDSPLHF
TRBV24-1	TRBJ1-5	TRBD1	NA	TGTGCCACCAGTGAGAACGGACAGGGCAATCAGCCCCAGCATTTT	CATSENGQGNQPQHF
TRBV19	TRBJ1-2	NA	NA	TGTGCCACCTTGGCTAGACAGGCCCTGGGAGGCTACACCTTC	CATLARQALGGYTF
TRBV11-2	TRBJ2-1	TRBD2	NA	TGTGCCAGCAGCTGGGGACTAGCGGGAACTAACTACAATGAGCAGTTCTTC	CASSWGLAGTNYNEQFF
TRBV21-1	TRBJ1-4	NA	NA	TGTGCCAGCAGCAACCCGGGACACCTATCAACTAATGAAAAACTGTTTTTT	CASSNPGHLSTNEKLFF
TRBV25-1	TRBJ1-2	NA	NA	TGTGCCAGCAGTGACCCCCGGACACCTAACTATGGCTACACCTTC	CASSDPRTPNYGYTF
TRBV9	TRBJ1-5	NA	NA	TGTGCCAGCAGCGTGGGAGTCCAGCAGCCCCAGCATTTT	CASSVGVQQPQHF
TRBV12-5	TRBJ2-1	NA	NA	TGTGCTAGTGGACTCAGGGGATCTGGGGACAATGAGCAGTTCTTC	CASGLRGSGDNEQFF
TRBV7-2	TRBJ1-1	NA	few	TGTGCCAGCAGCTTAAGAAACATGGGGAGGACTGAAGCTTTCTTT	CASSLRNMGRTEAFF
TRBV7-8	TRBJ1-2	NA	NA	TGTGCCAGCAGCTTAGGTCAGGGAAGTTTATACTATGGCTACACCTTC	CASSLGQGSLYYGYTF
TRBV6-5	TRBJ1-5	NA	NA	TGTGCCAGCTCTTCGGTACCTAATCAGCCCCAGCATTTT	CASSSVPNQPQHF
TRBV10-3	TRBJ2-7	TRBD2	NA	TGTGCCATCAGTGAGACGGGAGGGCGCTCCTACGAGCAGTACTTC	CAISETGGRSYEQYF
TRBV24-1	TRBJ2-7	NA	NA	TGTGCCACCAGTGATTTGGGGCGGGAAAGCTCCTACGAGCAGTACTTC	CATSDLGRESSYEQYF
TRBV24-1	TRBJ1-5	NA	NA	TGTGCCACCAGTGATGACTTTTCCCAGCCCCAGCATTTT	CATSDDFSQPQHF
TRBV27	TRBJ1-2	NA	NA	TGTGCCAGCAGTATTTCAGGAAACTATGGCTACACCTTC	CASSISGNYGYTF
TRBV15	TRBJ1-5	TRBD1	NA	TGTGCCACCAGCAGAAAAGCCGGACAGGGGGGACAGCCCCAGCATTTT	CATSRKAGQGGQPQHF
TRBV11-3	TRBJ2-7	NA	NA	TGTGCCAGCAGCCGCAGTGCTTACGAGCAGTACTTC	CASSRSAYEQYF
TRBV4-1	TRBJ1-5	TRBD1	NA	TGCGCCAGCAGCCAAGAGGACAGGGTCAGTCAGCCCCAGCATTTT	CASSQEDRVSQPQHF
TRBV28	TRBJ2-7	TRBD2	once	TGTGCCAGCAGAACGATGGGACTAGCGGGTACCTACGAGCAGTACTTC	CASRTMGLAGTYEQYF
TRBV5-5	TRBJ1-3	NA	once	TGTGCCAGCAGCTGGGGGACACTTTCTGGAAACACCATATATTTT	CASSWGTLSGNTIYF
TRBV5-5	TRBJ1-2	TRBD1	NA	TGTGCCAGCAGCAAGAATGTCGGACAGGCCTATGGCTACACCTTC	CASSKNVGQAYGYTF
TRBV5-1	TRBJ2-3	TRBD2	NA	TGCGCCAGCAGCTCACTAGCGGGGGGACCCACAGATACGCAGTATTTT	CASSSLAGGPTDTQYF
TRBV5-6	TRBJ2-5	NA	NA	TGTGCCAGCAGCTTGGGACAGGAAGAGACCCAGTACTTC	CASSLGQEETQYF
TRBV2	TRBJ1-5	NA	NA	TGTGCCAGCAGTGAAGCGCAGGCTGCACAGCCCCAGCATTTT	CASSEAQAAQPQHF
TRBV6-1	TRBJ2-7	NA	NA	TGTGCCAGCAGTGAAGGGACAGCCGCCTACGAGCAGTACTTC	CASSEGTAAYEQYF
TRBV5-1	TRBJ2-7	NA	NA	TGCGCCAGCAGCTTGGAATTCAACGGAGCCTACGAGCAGTACTTC	CASSLEFNGAYEQYF
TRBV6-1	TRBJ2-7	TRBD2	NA	TGTGCCAGCAGTGAAGATGGTCTAGCGGGCCGCGACGAGCAGTACTTC	CASSEDGLAGRDEQYF
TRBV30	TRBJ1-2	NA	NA	TGTGCCTGGAGGGGGGAGGATCACAGCTACACCTTC	CAWRGEDHSYTF
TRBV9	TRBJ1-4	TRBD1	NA	TGTGCCAGCAGCGCTAGACAGGGATCAACTAATGAAAAACTGTTTTTT	CASSARQGSTNEKLFF
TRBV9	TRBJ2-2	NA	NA	TGTGCCAGCAGCGTGTCGGGAGGGGGCGCGAACACCGGGGAGCTGTTTTTT	CASSVSGGGANTGELFF
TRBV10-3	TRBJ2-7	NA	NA	TGTGCCATCAGTCAGGGGTACGAGCAGTACTTC	CAISQGYEQYF
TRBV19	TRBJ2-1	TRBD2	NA	TGTGCCAGTAGCTTGCTAGCGGGAGTCAACAATGAGCAGTTCTTC	CASSLLAGVNNEQFF
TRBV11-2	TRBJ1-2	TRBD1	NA	TGTGCCAGCAGCTCGAGCGCAGGGACAGCCCAAGGTGGCTACACCTTC	CASSSSAGTAQGGYTF
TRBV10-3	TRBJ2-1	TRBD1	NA	TGTGCCATCAGAAAAAAGGACAGGGGGCGGGATGAGCAGTTCTTC	CAIRKKDRGRDEQFF
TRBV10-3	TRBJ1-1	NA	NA	TGTGCCATCAGTCGGGACTCCCCGGGCCCTGAAGCTTTCTTT	CAISRDSPGPEAFF
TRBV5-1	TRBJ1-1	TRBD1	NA	TGCGCCAGCAGCGGTTCGGGACAGGTGAGCGCTGAAGCTTTCTTT	CASSGSGQVSAEAFF
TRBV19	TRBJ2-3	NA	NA	TGTGCCAGTAGTATAAGCGGTTGGTTTCGGACAGATACGCAGTATTTT	CASSISGWFRTDTQYF
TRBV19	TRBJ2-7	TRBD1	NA	TGTGCCAGTAGTGGACCGGGACAGGGGTCCGAGCAGTACTTC	CASSGPGQGSEQYF
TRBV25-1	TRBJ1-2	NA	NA	TGTGCCAGCAGTGCCCCCGGGACACTCCAAAACTATGGCTACACCTTC	CASSAPGTLQNYGYTF
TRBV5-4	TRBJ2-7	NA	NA	TGTGCCAGCAGCTTTCTACCCGGGAGCTCCTACGAGCAGTACTTC	CASSFLPGSSYEQYF
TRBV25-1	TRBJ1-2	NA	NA	TGTGCCAGCAGTGAATATAAGGGACACGCCCCAAATAGAGGCTACACCTTC	CASSEYKGHAPNRGYTF
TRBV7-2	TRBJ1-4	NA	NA	TGTGCCAGCAGCCCCGGGGATACAACTAATGAAAAACTGTTTTTT	CASSPGDTTNEKLFF
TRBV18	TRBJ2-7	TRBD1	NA	TGTGCCAGCTCACCACCGGGGACAGGGGATTACGAGCAGTACTTC	CASSPPGTGDYEQYF
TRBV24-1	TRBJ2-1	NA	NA	TGTGCCACCAGTGATGACTCTAGGGGGGGCTATCAAGAGCAGTTCTTC	CATSDDSRGGYQEQFF
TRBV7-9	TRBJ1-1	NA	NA	TGTGCCAGCAGCCCGCAGGGTACTGAAGCTTTCTTT	CASSPQGTEAFF
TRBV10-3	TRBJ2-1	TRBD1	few	TGTGCCATCAGTGCAGAACGACAGGGCCACAATGAGCAGTTCTTC	CAISAERQGHNEQFF